These 4 T cell receptor beta chains were all obtained from the same sample, sequenced in a study of regulatory T cells in long-lasting Graves disease. CDR3-region Arm-PCR and iRepertoire HTBI primers produced the TCR beta libraries. TCRdb reprocessed the multiplex PCR reads with MiXCR, giving one entry per CDR3 protein. Counted here are about 470,000 distinct CDR3 sequences, 20% to 25% occurring once; the ten biggest clones make up 6.5% to 8%. Time point of the sample: persistent/refractory GD, antithyroid drugs over 5 years with positive TRAb. After RNA was extracted from PBMCs, the TCR library was made from it. Sample: peripheral blood mononuclear cells (PBMCs), taken when the disease was refractory, from a patient treated with antithyroid drugs. Receptor source: a female donor with Graves disease.

This clonotype was detected a few times. The chain carries TRBV19 and TRBJ2-1; no clear D gene. With 3 bases removed from V and 8 bases from J, the gap between germline ends came to 8 bases. Germline CDR1 and CDR2: LNHDA and SQIVND (reference sequence). CDR3 length: 12 amino acids. The DNA for the CDR3 is TGTGCCAGTAGTATGTGGCTGGATGAGCAGTTCTTC. It is translated as CASSMWLDEQFF. Looking up the rest from reference TRBV19 and TRBJ2-1 gives the full variable domain: DGGITQSPKYLFRKEGQNVTLSCEQNLNHDAMYWYRQDPGQGLRLIYYSQIVNDFQKGDIAEGYSVSREKKESFPLTVTSAQKNPTAFYLCASSMWLDEQFFGPGTRLTVL.

This clonotype was counted ten times or more. The rearrangement joins TRBV12-3 or TRBV12-4 to TRBJ2-5; perhaps TRBD2 as D (6 bases). This CDR3 is built from 14 residues. V was cut by 1 base and J by 5 bases, with 11 bases left in between. CDR3 DNA sequence: TGTGCCAGCAGTTTAGGTGGGGGGTTGGAGACCCAGTACTTC. Amino acids: CASSLGGGLETQYF.

This clonotype was seen repeatedly, ten times or more. The V gene is TRBV10-3, the J gene TRBJ2-7; D might be TRBD2 (6 bases). Germline assignment: CDR1 ENHRY and CDR2 SYGVKD. Trimming removed 2 bases at V and 6 bases at J, with 17 bases between. CDR3 length: 15 amino acids. DNA of the CDR3: TGTGCCATCAGTGAGGGGCTAGCGATGCCCCGCGAGCAGTACTTC. As protein: CAISEGLAMPREQYF.

In its sample, this clonotype was seen a few times. The rearrangement joins TRBV5-5 to TRBJ1-1; 8 bases line up with TRBD1. Losses at the gene ends were 4 bases for V and 6 bases for J; bases not matched to a gene: 8. From germline, CDR1 is SGHKS and CDR2 YYEKEE (reference sequence). The CDR3 consists of 14 residues. This CDR3 reads CASSPRTGLSEAFF. The CDR3, as DNA: TGTGCCAGCAGCCCACGGACAGGGCTCTCTGAAGCTTTCTTT.